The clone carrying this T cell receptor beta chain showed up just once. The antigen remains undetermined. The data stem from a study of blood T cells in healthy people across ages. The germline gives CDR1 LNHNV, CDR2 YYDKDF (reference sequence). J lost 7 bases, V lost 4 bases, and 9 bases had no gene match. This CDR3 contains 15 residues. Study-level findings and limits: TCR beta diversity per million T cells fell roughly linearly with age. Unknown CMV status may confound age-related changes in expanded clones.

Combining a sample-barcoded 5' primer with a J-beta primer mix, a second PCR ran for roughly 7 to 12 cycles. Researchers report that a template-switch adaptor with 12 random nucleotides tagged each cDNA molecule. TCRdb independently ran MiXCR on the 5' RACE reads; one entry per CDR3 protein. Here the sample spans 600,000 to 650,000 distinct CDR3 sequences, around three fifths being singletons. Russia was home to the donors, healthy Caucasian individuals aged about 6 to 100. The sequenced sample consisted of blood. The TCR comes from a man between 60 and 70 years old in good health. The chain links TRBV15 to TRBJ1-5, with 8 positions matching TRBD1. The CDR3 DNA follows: TGTGCCACCAGCATACACGGACAGGGTAGGCAGCCCCAGCATTTT. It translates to CATSIHGQGRQPQHF.